This T cell receptor (beta chain) was sequenced in a study of cytomegalovirus exposure and HLA in healthy donors. The CDR3 has 13 residues. From germline, CDR1 is GTSNPN and CDR2 SVGIG (reference sequence). Trimming took off 5 bases at V and 6 bases at J, with 14 bases between the two ends. With 60 Vbeta and 13 Jbeta primers, the PCR was carried out. Only in-frame clones appear in the TCRdb table, and some are missing; sequencing was by immunoSEQ multiplex PCR. The sample lists 120,000 to 150,000 clones, around 57% seen once, with 1.8% in the top ten. This chain connects TRBV30 to TRBJ1-5, with a tentative D call TRBD1 (6 bases). Sequencing used PBMCs. The TCR originated in a male donor in good health and CMV-seronegative. The CDR3: CAWGKGEPQPQHF. CDR3 in DNA: TGTGCCTGGGGGAAGGGGGAGCCTCAGCCCCAGCATTTT.